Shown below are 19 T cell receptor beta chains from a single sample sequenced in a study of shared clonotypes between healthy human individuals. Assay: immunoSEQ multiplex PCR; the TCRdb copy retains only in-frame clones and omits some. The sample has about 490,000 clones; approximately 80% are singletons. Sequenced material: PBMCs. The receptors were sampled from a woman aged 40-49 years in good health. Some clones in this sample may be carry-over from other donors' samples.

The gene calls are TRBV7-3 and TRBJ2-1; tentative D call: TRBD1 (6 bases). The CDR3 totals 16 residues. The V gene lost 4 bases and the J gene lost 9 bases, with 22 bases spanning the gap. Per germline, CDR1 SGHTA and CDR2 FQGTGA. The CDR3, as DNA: TGTGCCAGCAGCTCAACCCAGGCTATGAGGGGGAGTGAGCAGTTCTTC. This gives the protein CASSSTQAMRGSEQFF.

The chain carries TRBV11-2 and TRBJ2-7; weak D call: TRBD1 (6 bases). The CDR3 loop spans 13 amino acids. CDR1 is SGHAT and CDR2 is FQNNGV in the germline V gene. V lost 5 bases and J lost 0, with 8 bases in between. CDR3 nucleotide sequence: TGTGCCAGCAGCCGGGACACCTCCTACGAGCAGTACTTC. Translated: CASSRDTSYEQYF.

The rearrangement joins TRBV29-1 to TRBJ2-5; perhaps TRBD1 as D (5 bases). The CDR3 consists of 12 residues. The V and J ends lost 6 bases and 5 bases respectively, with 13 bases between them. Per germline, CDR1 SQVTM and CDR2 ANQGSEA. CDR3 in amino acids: CSVTDLRETQYF. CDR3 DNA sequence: TGCAGCGTGACAGACTTACGTGAGACCCAGTACTTC.

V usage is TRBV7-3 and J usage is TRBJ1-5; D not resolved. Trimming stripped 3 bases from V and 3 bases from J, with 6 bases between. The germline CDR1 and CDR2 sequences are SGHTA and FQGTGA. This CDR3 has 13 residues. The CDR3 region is CASSFTVNQPQHF. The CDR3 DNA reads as TGTGCCAGCAGCTTTACGGTCAATCAGCCCCAGCATTTT.

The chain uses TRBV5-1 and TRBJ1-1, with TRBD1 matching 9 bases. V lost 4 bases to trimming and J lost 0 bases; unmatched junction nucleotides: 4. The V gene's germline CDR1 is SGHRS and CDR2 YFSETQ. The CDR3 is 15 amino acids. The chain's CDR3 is CASSRGQGVNTEAFF. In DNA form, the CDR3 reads TGCGCCAGCAGCAGGGGACAGGGAGTGAACACTGAAGCTTTCTTT.

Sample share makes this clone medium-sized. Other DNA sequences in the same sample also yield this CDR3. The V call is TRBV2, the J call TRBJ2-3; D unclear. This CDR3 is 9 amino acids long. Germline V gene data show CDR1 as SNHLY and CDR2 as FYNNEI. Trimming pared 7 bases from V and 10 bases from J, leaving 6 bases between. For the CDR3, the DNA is TGTGCCAGCAACGGTCCGCAGTATTTT. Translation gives CASNGPQYF.

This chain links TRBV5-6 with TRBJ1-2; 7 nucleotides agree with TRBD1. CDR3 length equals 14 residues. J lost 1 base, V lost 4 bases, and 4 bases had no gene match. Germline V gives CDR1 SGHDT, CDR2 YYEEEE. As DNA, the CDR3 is TGTGCCAGCAGCCCAACAGGGGATAACTATGGCTACACCTTC. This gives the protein CASSPTGDNYGYTF.

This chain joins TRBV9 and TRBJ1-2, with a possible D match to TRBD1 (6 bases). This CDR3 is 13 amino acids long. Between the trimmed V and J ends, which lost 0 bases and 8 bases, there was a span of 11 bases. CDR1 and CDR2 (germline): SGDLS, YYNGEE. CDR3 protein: CASSVDGGLGYTF. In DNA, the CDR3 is TGTGCCAGCAGCGTAGATGGGGGGCTCGGCTACACCTTC.

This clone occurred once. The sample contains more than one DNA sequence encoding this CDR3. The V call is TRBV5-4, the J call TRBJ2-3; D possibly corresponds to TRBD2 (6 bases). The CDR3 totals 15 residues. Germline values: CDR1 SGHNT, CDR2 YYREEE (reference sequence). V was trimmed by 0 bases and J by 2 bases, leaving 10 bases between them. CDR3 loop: CASSLGGTSTDTQYF. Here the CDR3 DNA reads TGTGCCAGCAGCTTGGGGGGGACTTCCACAGATACGCAGTATTTT.

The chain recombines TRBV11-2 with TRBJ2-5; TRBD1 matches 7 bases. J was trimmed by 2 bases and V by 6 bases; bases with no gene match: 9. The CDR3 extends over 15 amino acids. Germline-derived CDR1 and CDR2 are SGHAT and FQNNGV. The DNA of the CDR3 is TGTGCCAGCAGGCGGCCGGGACAGCCACAAGAGACCCAGTACTTC. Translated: CASRRPGQPQETQYF.

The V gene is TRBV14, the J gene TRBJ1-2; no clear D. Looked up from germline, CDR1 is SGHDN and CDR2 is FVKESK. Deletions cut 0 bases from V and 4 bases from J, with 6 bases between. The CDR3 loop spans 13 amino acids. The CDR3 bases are TGTGCCAGCAGCCAAGAACAGTTCTATGGCTACACCTTC. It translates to CASSQEQFYGYTF.

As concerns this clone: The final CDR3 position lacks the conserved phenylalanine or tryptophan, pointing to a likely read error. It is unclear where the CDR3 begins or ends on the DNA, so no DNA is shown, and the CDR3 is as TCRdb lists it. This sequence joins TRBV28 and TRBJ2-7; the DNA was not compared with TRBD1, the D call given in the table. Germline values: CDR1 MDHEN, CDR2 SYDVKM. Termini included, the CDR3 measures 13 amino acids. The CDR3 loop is CASSPPEGGPPQK.

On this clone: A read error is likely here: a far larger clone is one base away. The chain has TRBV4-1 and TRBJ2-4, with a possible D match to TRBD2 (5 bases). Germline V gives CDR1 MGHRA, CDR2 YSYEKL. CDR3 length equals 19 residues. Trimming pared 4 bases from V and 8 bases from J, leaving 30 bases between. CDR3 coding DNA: TGCGCCAGCAGCCGAGGGAATAGGTTTGTCTTTAGCCGGGCGGACATTCAGTACTTC. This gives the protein CASSRGNRFVFSRADIQYF.

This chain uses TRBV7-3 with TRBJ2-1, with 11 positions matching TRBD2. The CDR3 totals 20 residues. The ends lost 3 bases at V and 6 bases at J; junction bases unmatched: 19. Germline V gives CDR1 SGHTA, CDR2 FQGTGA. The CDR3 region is CASSLYGLAGPGLRSNEQFF. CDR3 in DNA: TGTGCCAGCAGCTTGTATGGACTAGCGGGCCCAGGGTTAAGGAGCAATGAGCAGTTCTTC. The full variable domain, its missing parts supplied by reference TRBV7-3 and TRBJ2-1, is GAGVSQTPSNKVTEKGKYVELRCDPISGHTALYWYRQSLGQGPEFLIYFQGTGAADDSGLPNDRFFAVRPEGSVSTLKIQRTERGDSAVYLCASSLYGLAGPGLRSNEQFFGPGTRLTVL.

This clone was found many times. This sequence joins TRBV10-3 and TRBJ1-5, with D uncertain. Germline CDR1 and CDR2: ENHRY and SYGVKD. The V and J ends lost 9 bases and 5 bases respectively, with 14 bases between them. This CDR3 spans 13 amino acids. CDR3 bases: TGTGCCATTCAGCGGGAATCAGATCAGCCCCAGCATTTT. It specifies CAIQRESDQPQHF.

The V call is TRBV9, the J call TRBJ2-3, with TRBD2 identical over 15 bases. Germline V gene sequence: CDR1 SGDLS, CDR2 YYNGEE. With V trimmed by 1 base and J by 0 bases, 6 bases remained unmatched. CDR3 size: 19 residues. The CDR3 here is CASSVTPGLAGGSTDTQYF. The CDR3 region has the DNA TGTGCCAGCAGCGTAACTCCGGGACTAGCGGGAGGTAGCACAGATACGCAGTATTTT.

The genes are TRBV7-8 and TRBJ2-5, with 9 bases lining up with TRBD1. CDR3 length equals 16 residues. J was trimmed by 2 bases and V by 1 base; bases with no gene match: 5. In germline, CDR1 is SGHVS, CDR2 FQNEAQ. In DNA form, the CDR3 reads TGTGCCAGCAGCTTAGATCTGACAGGGGGGCAAGAGACCCAGTACTTC. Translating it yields CASSLDLTGGQETQYF.

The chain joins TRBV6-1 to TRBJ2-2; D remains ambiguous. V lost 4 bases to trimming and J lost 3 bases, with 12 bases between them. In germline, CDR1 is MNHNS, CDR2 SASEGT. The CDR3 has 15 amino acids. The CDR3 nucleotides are TGTGCCAGCAGTGGAGAGAGTTTCGACACCGGGGAGCTGTTTTTT. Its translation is CASSGESFDTGELFF.

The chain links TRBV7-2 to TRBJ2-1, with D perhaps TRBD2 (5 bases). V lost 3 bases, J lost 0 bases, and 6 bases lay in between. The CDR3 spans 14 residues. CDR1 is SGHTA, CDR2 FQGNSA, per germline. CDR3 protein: CASSFDYSYNEQFF. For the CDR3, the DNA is TGTGCCAGCAGCTTCGACTACTCCTACAATGAGCAGTTCTTC.